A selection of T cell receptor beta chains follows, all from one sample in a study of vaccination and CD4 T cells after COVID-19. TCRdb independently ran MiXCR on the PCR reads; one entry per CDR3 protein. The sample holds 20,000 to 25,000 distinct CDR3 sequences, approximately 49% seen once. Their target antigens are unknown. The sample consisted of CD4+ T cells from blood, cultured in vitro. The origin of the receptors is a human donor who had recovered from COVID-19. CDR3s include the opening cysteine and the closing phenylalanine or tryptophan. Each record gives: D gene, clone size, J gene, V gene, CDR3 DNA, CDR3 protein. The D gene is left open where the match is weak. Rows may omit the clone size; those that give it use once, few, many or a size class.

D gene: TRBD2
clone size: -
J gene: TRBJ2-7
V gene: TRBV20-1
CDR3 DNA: TGCAGTGCTACCGGGGGAAGAGTAGCGGGAGGTACCTACGAGCAGTACTTC
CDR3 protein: CSATGGRVAGGTYEQYF

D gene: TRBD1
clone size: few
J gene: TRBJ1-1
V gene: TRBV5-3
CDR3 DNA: TGTGCCAGCAGCTCAAGGGGGCAGAACACTGAAGCTTTCTTT
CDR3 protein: CASSSRGQNTEAFF

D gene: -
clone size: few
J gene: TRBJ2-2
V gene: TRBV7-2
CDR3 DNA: TGTGCCAGCATGGCTGGTACGAACACCGGGGAGCTGTTTTTT
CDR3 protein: CASMAGTNTGELFF

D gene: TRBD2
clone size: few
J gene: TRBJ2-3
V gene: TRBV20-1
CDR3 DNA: TGCAGTGCACTAGCGGGAGGCCCCCAAGATACGCAGTATTTT
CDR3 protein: CSALAGGPQDTQYF

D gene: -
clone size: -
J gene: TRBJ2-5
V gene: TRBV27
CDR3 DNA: TGTGCCAGCAGTTTTGGGGCCCAAGAGACCCAGTACTTC
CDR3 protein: CASSFGAQETQYF

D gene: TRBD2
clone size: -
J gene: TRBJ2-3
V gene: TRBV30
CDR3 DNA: TGTGCCTGGAGTACCGGGAGGGGCACAGATACGCAGTATTTT
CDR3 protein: CAWSTGRGTDTQYF

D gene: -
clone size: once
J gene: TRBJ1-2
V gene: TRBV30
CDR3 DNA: TGTGCCTGGAGGGCAATCGAGGGGAATAACTATGGCTACACCTTC
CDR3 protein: CAWRAIEGNNYGYTF

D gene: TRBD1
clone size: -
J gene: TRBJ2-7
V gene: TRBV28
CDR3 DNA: TGTGCCAGCGCGCGACAGGGCGAGTCCTACGAGCAGTACTTC
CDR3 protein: CASARQGESYEQYF

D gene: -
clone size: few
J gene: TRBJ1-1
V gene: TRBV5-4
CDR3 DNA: TGTGCCAGCAGCTCGGGATCGAACACTGAAGCTTTCTTT
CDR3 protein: CASSSGSNTEAFF

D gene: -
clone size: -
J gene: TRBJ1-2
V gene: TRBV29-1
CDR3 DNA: TGCAGCGCCCCCTGGGATGGCTACACCTTC
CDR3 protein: CSAPWDGYTF

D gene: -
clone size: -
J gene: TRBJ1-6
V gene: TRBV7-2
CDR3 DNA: TGTGCCAGCAGCTTAGATGGGTATAATTCACCCCTCCACTTT
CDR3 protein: CASSLDGYNSPLHF

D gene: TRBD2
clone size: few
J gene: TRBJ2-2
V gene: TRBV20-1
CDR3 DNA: TGCAGTGCTGGGACTAGCGGGGGAAAGGGCGGGGAGCTGTTTTTT
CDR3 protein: CSAGTSGGKGGELFF

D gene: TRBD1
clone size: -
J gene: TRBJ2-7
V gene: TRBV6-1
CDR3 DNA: TGTGCCAGCAGACGACAGGGGGTTGGCGAGCAGTACTTC
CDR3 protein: CASRRQGVGEQYF

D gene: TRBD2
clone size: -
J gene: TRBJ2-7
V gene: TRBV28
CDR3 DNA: TGTGCCAGCAGAAAGACTAGCGGGAGCGAGCAGTACTTC
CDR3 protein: CASRKTSGSEQYF

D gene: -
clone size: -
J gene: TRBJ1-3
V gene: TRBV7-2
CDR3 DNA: TGTGCCAGCAGCTTAGGGGGGCTTGGAAACACCATATATTTT
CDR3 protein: CASSLGGLGNTIYF

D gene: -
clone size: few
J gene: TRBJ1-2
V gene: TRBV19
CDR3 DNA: TGTGCCCTTAAAGCCCAGGGACTGGGGGATGGCTACACCTTC
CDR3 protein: CALKAQGLGDGYTF

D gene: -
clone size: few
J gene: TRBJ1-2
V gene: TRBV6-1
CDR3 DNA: TGTGCCAGCTATCGGGGGGAGCAGGCAGGCTACACCTTC
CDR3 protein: CASYRGEQAGYTF

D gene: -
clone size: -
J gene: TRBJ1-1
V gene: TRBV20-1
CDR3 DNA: TGCAGTGCTTACGACAGGTTTAGGGCTTTCTTT
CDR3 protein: CSAYDRFRAFF

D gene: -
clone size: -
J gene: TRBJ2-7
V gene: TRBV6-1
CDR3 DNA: TGTGCCAGCGGCCCCCGGCCGGTAGGATACGAGCAGTACTTC
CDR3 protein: CASGPRPVGYEQYF

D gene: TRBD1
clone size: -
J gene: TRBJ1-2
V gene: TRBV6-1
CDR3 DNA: TGTGCCAGCAGGGGGGGACAGAAGTATGGCTACACCTTC
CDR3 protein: CASRGGQKYGYTF

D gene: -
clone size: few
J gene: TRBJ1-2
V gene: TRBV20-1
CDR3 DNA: TGCAGTGCTAGAGTTTCGGGGTTGGGCGCTAACTATGGCTACACCTTC
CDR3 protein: CSARVSGLGANYGYTF

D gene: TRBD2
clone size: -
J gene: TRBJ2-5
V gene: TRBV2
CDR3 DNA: TGTGCCAGCAGCCAGTTAGCGGGACCAACATGGACCCAGTACTTC
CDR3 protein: CASSQLAGPTWTQYF

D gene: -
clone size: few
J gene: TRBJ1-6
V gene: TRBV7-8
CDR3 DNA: TGTGCCAGCAGCTTAGATAGGGGGGCCAATTCACCCCTCCACTTT
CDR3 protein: CASSLDRGANSPLHF

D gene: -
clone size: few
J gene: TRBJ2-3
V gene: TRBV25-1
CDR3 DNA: TGTGCCAGCAGTGATAGGGGGGCGACCTGGTGTACGCAGTATTTT
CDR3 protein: CASSDRGATWCTQYF

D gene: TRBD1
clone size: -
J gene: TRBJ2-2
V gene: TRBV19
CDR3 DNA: TGTGCCAGTAGTATCTACCAGGGGGACACCGGGGAGCTGTTTTTT
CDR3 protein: CASSIYQGDTGELFF

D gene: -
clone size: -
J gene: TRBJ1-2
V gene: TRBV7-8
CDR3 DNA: TGTGCCAGCAGCTTAGGGCAGAACTATGGCTACACCTTC
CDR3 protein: CASSLGQNYGYTF

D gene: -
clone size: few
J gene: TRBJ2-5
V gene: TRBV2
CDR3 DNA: TGTGCCAGCAGAGAGGGTTGGGGGGAGACCCAGTACTTC
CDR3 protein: CASREGWGETQYF

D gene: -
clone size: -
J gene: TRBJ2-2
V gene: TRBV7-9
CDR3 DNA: TGTGCCAGCAGCTCCGGGTTTCTGAACACCGGGGAGCTGTTTTTT
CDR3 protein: CASSSGFLNTGELFF

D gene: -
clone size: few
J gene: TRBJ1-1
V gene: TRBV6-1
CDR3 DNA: TGTGCCAGCAGTGAAGCACAGGGTGACACTGAAGCTTTCTTT
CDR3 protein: CASSEAQGDTEAFF

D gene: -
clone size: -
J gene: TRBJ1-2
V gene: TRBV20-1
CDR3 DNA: TGCAGTGGACGAGGAGGGGAGACCTATGGCTACACCTTC
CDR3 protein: CSGRGGETYGYTF

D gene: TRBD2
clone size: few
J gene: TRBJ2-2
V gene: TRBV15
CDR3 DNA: TGTGCCACCGGGAGGGCGCGGACCGGGGAGCTGTTTTTT
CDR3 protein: CATGRARTGELFF

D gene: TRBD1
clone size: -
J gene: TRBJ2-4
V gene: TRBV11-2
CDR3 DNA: TGTGCCAGCAGCTTAATCCCGAAGATGGGACAGAAAGCCAAAAACATTCAGTACTTC
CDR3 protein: CASSLIPKMGQKAKNIQYF

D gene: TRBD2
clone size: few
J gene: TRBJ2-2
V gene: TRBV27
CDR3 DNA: TGTGCCAGCAGACTAGCGTACACCGGGGAGCTGTTTTTT
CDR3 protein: CASRLAYTGELFF

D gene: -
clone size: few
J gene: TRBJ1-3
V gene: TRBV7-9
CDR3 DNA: TGTGCCACCGGGGGCAGTCGTGAAGGAAACACCATATATTTT
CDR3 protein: CATGGSREGNTIYF

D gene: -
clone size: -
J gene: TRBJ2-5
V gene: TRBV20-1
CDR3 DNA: TGCAGTGCTCCGGACGGCGCCCTCCAAGAGACCCAGTACTTC
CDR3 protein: CSAPDGALQETQYF

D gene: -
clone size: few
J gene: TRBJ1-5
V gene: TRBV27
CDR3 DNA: TGTGCCAGCAGTTTGGAGGAGGCTCCCGATTCGCACCATCAGCCCCAGCATTTT
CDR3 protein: CASSLEEAPDSHHQPQHF

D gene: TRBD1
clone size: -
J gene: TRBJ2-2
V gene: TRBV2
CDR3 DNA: TGTGCCAGCAGTGGGGACAGGGGGTTCGGCGGGGAGCTGTTTTTT
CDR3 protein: CASSGDRGFGGELFF